This T cell receptor (beta chain) was obtained from a study of type 1 and type 2 diabetes patients. Study-wide context: Participants included type 1 and type 2 diabetes patients plus nondiabetic controls.

This clonotype was detected a few times. V dropped 0 bases and J dropped 2 bases, with 12 bases sitting between them. Germline CDR1 is LNHNV and CDR2 is YYDKDF (reference sequence). This CDR3 spans 16 amino acids. Genomic DNA was the PCR template. A primer set of 30 forward and 13 reverse primers amplified the CDR3. Each CDR3 protein is one row after TCRdb ran MiXCR on the multiplex PCR reads. The data contain 250,000 to 300,000 distinct CDR3 sequences, 47% of them singletons. The sequencing input was peripheral blood mononuclear cells (PBMCs). The rearrangement joins TRBV15 to TRBJ2-3, with D perhaps matching TRBD2 (6 bases). This clonotype was sampled from a man aged 18 to 30 with type 2 diabetes. The CDR3 DNA reads as TGTGCCACCAGCAGAGATGGGGGGTTTTCCACAGATACGCAGTATTTT. It specifies CATSRDGGFSTDTQYF.